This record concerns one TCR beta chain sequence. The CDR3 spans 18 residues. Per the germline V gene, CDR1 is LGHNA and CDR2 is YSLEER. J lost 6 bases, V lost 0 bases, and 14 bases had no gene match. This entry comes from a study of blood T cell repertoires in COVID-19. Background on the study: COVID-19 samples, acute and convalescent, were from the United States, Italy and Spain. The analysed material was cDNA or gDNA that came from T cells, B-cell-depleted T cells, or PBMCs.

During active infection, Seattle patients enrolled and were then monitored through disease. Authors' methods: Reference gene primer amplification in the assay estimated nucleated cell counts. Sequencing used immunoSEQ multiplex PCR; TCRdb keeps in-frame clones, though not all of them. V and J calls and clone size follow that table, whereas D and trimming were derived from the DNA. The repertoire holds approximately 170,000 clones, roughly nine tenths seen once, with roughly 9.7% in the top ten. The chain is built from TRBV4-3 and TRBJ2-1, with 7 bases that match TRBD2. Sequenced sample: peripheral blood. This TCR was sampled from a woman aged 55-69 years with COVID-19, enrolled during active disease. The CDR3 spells CASSQEPWTRVSSNEQFF. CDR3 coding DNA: TGCGCCAGCAGCCAAGAGCCTTGGACTAGAGTGTCAAGCAATGAGCAGTTCTTC.